These T cell receptor beta chains were read from a single sample in a study of CD8 T cells in Susac syndrome. From the immunoSEQ multiplex PCR reads, TCRdb called clonotypes with MiXCR, one entry per CDR3 protein. The table lists about 240,000 distinct CDR3 sequences, 90% to 96% of them singletons. The specimen sequenced was CD4+ T cells from PBMCs. Source of these receptors: a human donor with Susac syndrome. Each CDR3 is given without its conserved first and last residue.

v_call	j_call	cdr3_aa
TRBV24-1	TRBJ2-1	ATSDVAVANNEQF
TRBV29-1	TRBJ2-1	SVHPHVYNEQF
TRBV20-1	TRBJ2-6	SASPGGTGANVLT
TRBV12-3/TRBV12-4	TRBJ2-5	ASSGGRETQY
TRBV12-3/TRBV12-4	TRBJ1-1	ASSPHSDSEAF
TRBV9	TRBJ1-2	ASSATGGDYGYT
TRBV23-1	TRBJ2-2	ASRPAGGSNTGELF
TRBV7-9	TRBJ1-1	ASSFSHGLRGGLGTEAF
TRBV13	TRBJ2-4	ASSLGSAGGLAKNIQY
TRBV28	TRBJ2-3	ATADPGRDTQY
TRBV3-1	TRBJ2-1	ASSQLAGGNEQF
TRBV29-1	TRBJ2-1	SVDGTSGRVSEQF
TRBV5-1	TRBJ2-6	ASSPGANSGANVLT
TRBV12-3/TRBV12-4	TRBJ2-7	ASSPGSDSPNEQY
TRBV18	TRBJ1-1	ASYYTHMNTEAF
TRBV27	TRBJ2-1	ASSRTASSYNEQF
TRBV18	TRBJ1-2	ASSPGQVGYT
TRBV9	TRBJ2-1	ASSVAHSASAYNEQF
TRBV25-1	TRBJ1-2	ASSAWTGVNGYT
TRBV18	TRBJ2-1	ASSPVRRGLTGDEQF
TRBV29-1	TRBJ2-3	SARDRRGNTDTQY
TRBV11-3	TRBJ2-3	ASSLGRWNSTDTQY
TRBV20-1	TRBJ2-1	SARVRGSWVEQF
TRBV7-8	TRBJ2-3	ASSPERAGVRTDTQY
TRBV5-1	TRBJ2-1	ASSLGVQGLNEQF
TRBV30	TRBJ2-1	AWDAGDSYNEQF
TRBV12-3/TRBV12-4	TRBJ1-4	ASSAPQEKLF
TRBV3-1	TRBJ2-7	ASSQDGGAPYEQY
TRBV20-1	TRBJ1-4	SARDVGQSNEKLF
TRBV7-9	TRBJ1-5	ASSATGPRGNQPQH
TRBV7-2	TRBJ2-1	ASSPGTTPMGQF
TRBV29-1	TRBJ2-2	SVVGTANTGELF
TRBV15	TRBJ2-3	ATSRAGTGTSGPNGADTQY
TRBV2	TRBJ2-1	ASSPLREQF
TRBV24-1	TRBJ2-2	ATALSGRAPGELF
TRBV20-1	TRBJ1-2	SAPFRVNGYT
TRBV5-1	TRBJ2-1	ASSTDQIDNEQF